This entry lists 8 T cell receptor beta chains sequenced from one sample in a study of human T cells and chemical hapten exposure. TCRdb re-called the RACE reads through MiXCR, storing one row per CDR3 protein. The sample includes 280,000 or so distinct CDR3 sequences, almost 8% of them seen just once. Specified time point: pre-sensitization, week 0. As for treatment: therapeutic diphenylcyclopropenone sensitization with weekly scalp DPC. The specimen comprised whole blood, sampled in connection with sensitization to the hapten diphenylcyclopropenone (DPC). All receptors derive from a man aged 18 to 35 with alopecia areata. Some clones in this sample may be carry-over from other donors' samples.

The chain recombines TRBV27 with TRBJ2-7; D is perhaps TRBD2 (6 bases). Looked up from germline, CDR1 is MNHEY and CDR2 is SMNVEV (reference sequence). The CDR3 has 13 residues. V was cut by 6 bases and J by 0 bases, with 9 bases left in between. CDR3 loop: CASRSGFSYEQYF. The DNA for the CDR3 is TGTGCCAGCAGAAGCGGGTTCTCCTACGAGCAGTACTTC.

This clonotype turned up a few times. The chain couples TRBV4-3 to TRBJ2-7; TRBD2 is a possible D gene (7 bases). This CDR3 region has 19 residues. The V and J ends lost 3 bases and 0 bases respectively, with 24 bases between them. The V gene's germline CDR1 is LGHNA and CDR2 YSLEER. As DNA, the CDR3 is TGCGCCAGCAGCCAGGCCGATAACCGGGGGGCTCAGAGCTCCTACGAGCAGTACGTC. Translation gives CASSQADNRGAQSSYEQYV.

The chain recombines TRBV7-9 with TRBJ2-6; D remains ambiguous. With 1 base removed from V and 0 bases from J, the gap between germline ends came to 7 bases. Germline CDR1 and CDR2: SEHNR and FQNEAQ (reference sequence). The CDR3 sequence is 16 residues long. CDR3 bases: TGTGCCAGCAGCTTAGACGGCACCTCTGGGGCCAACGTCCTGACTTTC. This codes for CASSLDGTSGANVLTF.

In this sample, this clonotype turned up a few times. This chain links TRBV3-1 with TRBJ2-6; D possibly matches TRBD1 or TRBD2 (5 bases each). The V gene lost 2 bases and the J gene lost 3 bases, with 23 bases spanning the gap. Germline-derived CDR1 and CDR2 are LGHDT and YNNKEL (reference sequence). This CDR3 spans 20 amino acids. The CDR3 loop is CASSQISFGARRLGANVLTF. The DNA of the CDR3 is TGTGCCAGCAGCCAAATATCCTTCGGGGCAAGGAGGCTTGGGGCCAACGTCCTGACTTTC.

In its sample, this clonotype was seen many times. This sequence joins TRBV5-1 and TRBJ2-2; D not certain. Trimming stripped 0 bases from V and 8 bases from J, with 5 bases between. There are 12 residues in the CDR3. Germline V gene data show CDR1 as SGHRS and CDR2 as YFSETQ. The CDR3 DNA sequence: TGCGCCAGCAGCTTGGACCGAGGGGAGCTGTTTTTT. Encoded protein: CASSLDRGELFF.

The chain has TRBV2 and TRBJ2-6; unclear D gene. There are 16 residues in the CDR3. Germline CDR1 reads SNHLY; CDR2 reads FYNNEI. The V gene lost 4 bases and the J gene lost 0 bases, with 10 bases spanning the gap. CDR3 nucleotides: TGTGCCAGCAGTGTTGAACAAGACTCTGGGGCCAACGTCCTGACTTTC. The encoded protein is CASSVEQDSGANVLTF. Variable domain in full (rest from reference TRBV2 and TRBJ2-6): EPEVTQTPSHQVTQMGQEVILRCVPISNHLYFYWYRQILGQKVEFLVSFYNNEISEKSEIFDDQFSVERPDGSNFTLKIRSTKLEDSAMYFCASSVEQDSGANVLTFGAGSRLTVL.

This clonotype was recorded many times. In DNA form, the CDR3 reads TGCGCCAGCAGCTTGGACAGTCAACTCTATGGCTACACCTTC. This sequence encodes CASSLDSQLYGYTF. The chain employs TRBV5-1 and TRBJ1-2, with D uncertain. The CDR3 loop spans 14 amino acids. CDR1 and CDR2 (germline): SGHRS, YFSETQ. V lost 0 bases to trimming and J lost 4 bases, with 10 bases between them.

The chain couples TRBV6-1 to TRBJ1-1; D gene unclear. The CDR3 has 15 amino acids. Germline V gene lookup returns CDR1 MNHNS and CDR2 SASEGT. The ends were cut back, 4 bases at V and 5 bases at J, with 17 bases in the middle. The CDR3: CASSARTGEGTEAFF. In DNA form, the CDR3 reads TGTGCCAGCAGTGCCCGGACCGGGGAAGGGACTGAAGCTTTCTTT.